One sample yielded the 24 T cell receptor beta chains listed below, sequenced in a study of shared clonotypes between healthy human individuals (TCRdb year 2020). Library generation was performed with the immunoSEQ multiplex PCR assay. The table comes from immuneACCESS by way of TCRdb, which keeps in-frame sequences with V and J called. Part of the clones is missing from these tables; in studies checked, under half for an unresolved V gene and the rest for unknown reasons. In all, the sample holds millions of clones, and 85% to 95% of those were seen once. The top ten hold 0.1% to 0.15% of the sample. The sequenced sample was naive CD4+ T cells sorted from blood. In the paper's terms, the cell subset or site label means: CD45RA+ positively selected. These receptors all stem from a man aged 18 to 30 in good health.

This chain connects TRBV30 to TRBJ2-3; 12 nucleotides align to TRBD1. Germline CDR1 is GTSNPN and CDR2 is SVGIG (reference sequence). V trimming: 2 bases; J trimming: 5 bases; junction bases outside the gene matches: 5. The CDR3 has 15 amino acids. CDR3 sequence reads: CAWSPGQGAGDTQYF. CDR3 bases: TGTGCCTGGAGTCCGGGACAGGGGGCCGGAGATACGCAGTATTTT.

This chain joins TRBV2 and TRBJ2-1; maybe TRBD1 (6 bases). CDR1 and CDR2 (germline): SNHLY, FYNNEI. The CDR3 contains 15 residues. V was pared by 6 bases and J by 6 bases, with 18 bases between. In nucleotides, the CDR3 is TGTGCCAGCAGGAAGAGGGACACATTGATCAATGAGCAGTTCTTC. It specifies CASRKRDTLINEQFF.

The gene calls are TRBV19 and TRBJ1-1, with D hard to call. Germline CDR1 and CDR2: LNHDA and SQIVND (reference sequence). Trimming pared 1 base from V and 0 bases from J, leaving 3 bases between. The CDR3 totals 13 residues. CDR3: CASSIGMNTEAFF. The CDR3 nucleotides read TGTGCCAGTAGTATAGGGATGAACACTGAAGCTTTCTTT.

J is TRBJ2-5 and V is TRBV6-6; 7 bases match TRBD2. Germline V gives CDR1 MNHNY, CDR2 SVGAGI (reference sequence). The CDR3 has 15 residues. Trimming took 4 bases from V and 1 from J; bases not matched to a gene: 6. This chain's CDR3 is CASSSPGGIQETQYF. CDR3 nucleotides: TGTGCCAGCAGTTCCCCCGGGGGGATCCAAGAGACCCAGTACTTC.

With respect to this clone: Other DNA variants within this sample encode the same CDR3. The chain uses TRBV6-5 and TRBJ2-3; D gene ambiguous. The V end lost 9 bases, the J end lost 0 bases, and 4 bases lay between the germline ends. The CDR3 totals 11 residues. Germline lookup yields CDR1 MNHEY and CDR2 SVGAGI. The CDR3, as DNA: TGTGCCAGTGGCAGCACAGATACGCAGTATTTT. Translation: CASGSTDTQYF.

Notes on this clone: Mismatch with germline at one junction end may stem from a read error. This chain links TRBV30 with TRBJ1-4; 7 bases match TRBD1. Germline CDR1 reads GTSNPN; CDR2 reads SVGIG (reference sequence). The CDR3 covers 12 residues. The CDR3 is CAWADRSGKTVF. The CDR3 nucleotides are TGTGCCTGGGCGGACAGGTCGGGAAAAACTGTTTTT.

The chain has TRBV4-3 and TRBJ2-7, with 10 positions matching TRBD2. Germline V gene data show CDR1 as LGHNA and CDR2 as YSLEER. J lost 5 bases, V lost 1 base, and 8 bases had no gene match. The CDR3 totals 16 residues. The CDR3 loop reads CASSQVASGSWNEQYF. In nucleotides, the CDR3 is TGCGCCAGCAGCCAAGTGGCTAGCGGGAGTTGGAACGAGCAGTACTTC.

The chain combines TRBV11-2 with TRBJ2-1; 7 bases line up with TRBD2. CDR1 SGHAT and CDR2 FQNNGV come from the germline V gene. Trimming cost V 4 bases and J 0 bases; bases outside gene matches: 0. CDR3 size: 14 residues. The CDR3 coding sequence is TGTGCCAGCAGCTGGGACTACTCCTACAATGAGCAGTTCTTC. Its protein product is CASSWDYSYNEQFF. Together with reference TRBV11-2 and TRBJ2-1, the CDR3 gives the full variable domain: EAGVAQSPRYKIIEKRQSVAFWCNPISGHATLYWYQQILGQGPKLLIQFQNNGVVDDSQLPKDRFSAERLKGVDSTLKIQPAKLEDSAVYLCASSWDYSYNEQFFGPGTRLTVL.

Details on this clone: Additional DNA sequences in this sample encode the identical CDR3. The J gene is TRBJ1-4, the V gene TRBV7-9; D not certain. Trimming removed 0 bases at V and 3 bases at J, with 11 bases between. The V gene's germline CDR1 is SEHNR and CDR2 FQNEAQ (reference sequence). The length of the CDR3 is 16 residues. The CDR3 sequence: CASSLAVTQANEKLFF. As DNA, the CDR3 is TGTGCCAGCAGCTTAGCGGTAACGCAGGCTAATGAAAAACTGTTTTTT.

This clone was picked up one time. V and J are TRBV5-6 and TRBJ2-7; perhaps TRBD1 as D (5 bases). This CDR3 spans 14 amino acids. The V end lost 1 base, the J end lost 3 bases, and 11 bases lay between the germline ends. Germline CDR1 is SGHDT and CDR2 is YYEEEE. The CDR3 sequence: CASSLRGVDYEQYF. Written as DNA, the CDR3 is TGTGCCAGCAGCTTGAGGGGCGTGGACTACGAGCAGTACTTC.

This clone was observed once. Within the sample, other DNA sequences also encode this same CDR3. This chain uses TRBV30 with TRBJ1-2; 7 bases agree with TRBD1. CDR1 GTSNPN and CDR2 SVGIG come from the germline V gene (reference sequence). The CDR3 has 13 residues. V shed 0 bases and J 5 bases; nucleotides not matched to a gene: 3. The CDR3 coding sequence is TGTGCCTGGAGTGTACAGGGGAGTTATGGCTACACCTTC. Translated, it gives CAWSVQGSYGYTF.

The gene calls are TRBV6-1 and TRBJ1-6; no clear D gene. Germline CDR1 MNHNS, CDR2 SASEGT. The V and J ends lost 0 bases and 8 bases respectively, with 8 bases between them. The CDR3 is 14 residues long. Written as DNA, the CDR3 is TGTGCCAGCAGTGAAGCCTATTATGATTCACCCCTCCACTTT. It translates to CASSEAYYDSPLHF.

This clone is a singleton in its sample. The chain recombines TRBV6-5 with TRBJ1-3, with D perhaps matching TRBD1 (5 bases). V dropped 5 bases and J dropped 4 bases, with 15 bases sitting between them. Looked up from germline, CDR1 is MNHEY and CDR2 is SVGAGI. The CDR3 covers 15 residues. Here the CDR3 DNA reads TGTGCCAGCAGTCTGACAGCGGGGTCCGGAAACACCATATATTTT. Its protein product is CASSLTAGSGNTIYF.

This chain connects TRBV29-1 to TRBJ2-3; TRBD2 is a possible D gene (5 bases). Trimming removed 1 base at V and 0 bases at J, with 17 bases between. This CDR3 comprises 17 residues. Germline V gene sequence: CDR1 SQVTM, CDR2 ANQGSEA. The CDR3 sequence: CSVEAGPSGISTDTQYF. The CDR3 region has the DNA TGCAGCGTTGAAGCGGGCCCTTCGGGAATCAGCACAGATACGCAGTATTTT.

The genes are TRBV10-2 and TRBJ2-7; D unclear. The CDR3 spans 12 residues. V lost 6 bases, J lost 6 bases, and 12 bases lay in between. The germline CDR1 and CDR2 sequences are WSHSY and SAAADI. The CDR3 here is CASSGLWGEQYF. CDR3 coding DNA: TGCGCCAGCAGCGGTTTGTGGGGCGAGCAGTACTTC.

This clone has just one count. The DNA for the CDR3 is TGTGCCAGCAGTTCTGGACCGACCGGGGAGCTGTTTTTT. Its protein is CASSSGPTGELFF. The rearrangement joins TRBV6-5 to TRBJ2-2; D gene uncertain. The CDR3 covers 13 residues. Germline CDR1 reads MNHEY; CDR2 reads SVGAGI. V lost 4 bases and J lost 5, with 8 bases in between.

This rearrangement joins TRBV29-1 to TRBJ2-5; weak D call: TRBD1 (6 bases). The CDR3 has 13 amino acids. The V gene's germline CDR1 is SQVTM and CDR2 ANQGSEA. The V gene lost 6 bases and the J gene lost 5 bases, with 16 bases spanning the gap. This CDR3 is CSVEQGGQETQYF. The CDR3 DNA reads TGCAGCGTGGAACAGGGTGGGCAGGAGACCCAGTACTTC.

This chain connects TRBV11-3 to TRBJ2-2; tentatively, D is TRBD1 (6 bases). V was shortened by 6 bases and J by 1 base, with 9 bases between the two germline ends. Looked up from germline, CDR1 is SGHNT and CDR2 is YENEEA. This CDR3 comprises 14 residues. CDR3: CASRPGQNTGELFF. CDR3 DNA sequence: TGTGCCAGCAGGCCGGGACAGAACACCGGGGAGCTGTTTTTT.

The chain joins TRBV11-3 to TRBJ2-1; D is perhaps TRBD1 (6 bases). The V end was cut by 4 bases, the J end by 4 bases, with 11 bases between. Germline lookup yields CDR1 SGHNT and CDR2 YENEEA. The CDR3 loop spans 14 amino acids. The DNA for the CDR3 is TGTGCCAGCAGCTCCACAGGGCTTTACAATGAGCAGTTCTTC. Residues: CASSSTGLYNEQFF.

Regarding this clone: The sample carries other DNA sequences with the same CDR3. The CDR3: CAISGDRYEQYF. CDR3 nucleotide sequence: TGTGCCATCAGCGGGGACCGGTACGAGCAGTACTTC. This chain joins TRBV10-3 and TRBJ2-7, with D perhaps assigned TRBD1 or TRBD2 (5 bases each). V shed 6 bases and J shed 4 bases, with 10 bases lying between them. The CDR3 consists of 12 residues. Germline loops: CDR1 ENHRY, CDR2 SYGVKD.

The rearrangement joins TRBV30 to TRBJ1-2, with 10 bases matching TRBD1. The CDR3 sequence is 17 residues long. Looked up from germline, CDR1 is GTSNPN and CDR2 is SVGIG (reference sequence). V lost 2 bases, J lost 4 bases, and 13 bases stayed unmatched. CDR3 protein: CAWSLPGQGRPTYGYTF. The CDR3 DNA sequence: TGTGCCTGGAGTTTACCGGGACAGGGGAGGCCTACCTATGGCTACACCTTC.

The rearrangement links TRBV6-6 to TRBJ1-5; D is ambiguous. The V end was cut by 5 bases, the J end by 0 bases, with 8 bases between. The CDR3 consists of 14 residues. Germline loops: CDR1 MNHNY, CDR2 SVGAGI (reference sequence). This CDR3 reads CASSPQISNQPQHF. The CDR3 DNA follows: TGTGCCAGCAGTCCTCAGATTAGCAATCAGCCCCAGCATTTT.

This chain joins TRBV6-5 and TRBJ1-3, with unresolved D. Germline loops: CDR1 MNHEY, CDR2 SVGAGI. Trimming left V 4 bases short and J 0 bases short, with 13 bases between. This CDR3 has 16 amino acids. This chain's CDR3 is CASSSSGRPSGNTIYF. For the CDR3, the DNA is TGTGCCAGCAGTTCCTCGGGCAGACCCTCTGGAAACACCATATATTTT.

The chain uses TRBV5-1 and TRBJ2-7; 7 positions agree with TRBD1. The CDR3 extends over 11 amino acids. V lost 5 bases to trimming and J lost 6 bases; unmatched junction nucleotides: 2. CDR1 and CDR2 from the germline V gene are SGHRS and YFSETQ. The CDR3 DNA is TGCGCCAGCAGGGCAGGGGGCGAGCAGTACTTC. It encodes CASRAGGEQYF. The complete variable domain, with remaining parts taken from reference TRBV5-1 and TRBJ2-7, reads KAGVTQTPRYLIKTRGQQVTLSCSPISGHRSVSWYQQTPGQGLQFLFEYFSETQRNKGNFPGRFSGRQFSNSRSEMNVSTLELGDSALYLCASRAGGEQYFGPGTRLTVT.